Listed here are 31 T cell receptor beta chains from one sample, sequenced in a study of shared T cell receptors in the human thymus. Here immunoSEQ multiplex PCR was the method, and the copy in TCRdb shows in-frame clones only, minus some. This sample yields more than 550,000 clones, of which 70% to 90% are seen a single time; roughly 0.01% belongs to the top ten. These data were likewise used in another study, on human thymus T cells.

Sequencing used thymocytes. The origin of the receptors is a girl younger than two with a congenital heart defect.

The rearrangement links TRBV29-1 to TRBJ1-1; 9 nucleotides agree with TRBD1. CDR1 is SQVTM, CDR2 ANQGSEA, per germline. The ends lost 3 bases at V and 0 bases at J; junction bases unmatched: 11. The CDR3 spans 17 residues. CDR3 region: CSVDFPGQGSMNTEAFF. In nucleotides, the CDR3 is TGCAGCGTTGATTTCCCGGGACAGGGTTCAATGAACACTGAAGCTTTCTTT.

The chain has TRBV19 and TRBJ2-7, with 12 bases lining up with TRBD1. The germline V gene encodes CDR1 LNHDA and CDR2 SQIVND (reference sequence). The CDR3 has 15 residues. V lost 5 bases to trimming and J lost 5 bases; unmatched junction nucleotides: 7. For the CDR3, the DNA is TGTGCCAGTAGTGAACCCGGGACAGGGGGCAACGAGCAGTACTTC. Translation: CASSEPGTGGNEQYF. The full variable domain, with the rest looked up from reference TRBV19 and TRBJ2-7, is DGGITQSPKYLFRKEGQNVTLSCEQNLNHDAMYWYRQDPGQGLRLIYYSQIVNDFQKGDIAEGYSVSREKKESFPLTVTSAQKNPTAFYLCASSEPGTGGNEQYFGPGTRLTVT.

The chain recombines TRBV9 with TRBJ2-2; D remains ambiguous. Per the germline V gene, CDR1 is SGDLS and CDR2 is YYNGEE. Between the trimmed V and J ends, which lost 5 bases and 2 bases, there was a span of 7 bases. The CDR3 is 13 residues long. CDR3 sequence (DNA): TGTGCCAGCAGTGACAAAAACACCGGGGAGCTGTTTTTT. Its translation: CASSDKNTGELFF. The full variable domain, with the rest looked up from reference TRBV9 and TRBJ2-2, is DSGVTQTPKHLITATGQRVTLRCSPRSGDLSVYWYQQSLDQGLQFLIQYYNGEERAKGNILERFSAQQFPDLHSELNLSSLELGDSALYFCASSDKNTGELFFGEGSRLTVL.

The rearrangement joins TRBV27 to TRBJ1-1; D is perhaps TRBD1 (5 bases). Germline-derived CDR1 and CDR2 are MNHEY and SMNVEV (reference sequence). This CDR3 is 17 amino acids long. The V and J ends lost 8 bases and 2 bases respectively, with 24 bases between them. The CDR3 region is CASSVGGSQKANTEAFF. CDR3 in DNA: TGTGCCAGCTCTGTGGGGGGTTCCCAAAAAGCAAACACTGAAGCTTTCTTT.

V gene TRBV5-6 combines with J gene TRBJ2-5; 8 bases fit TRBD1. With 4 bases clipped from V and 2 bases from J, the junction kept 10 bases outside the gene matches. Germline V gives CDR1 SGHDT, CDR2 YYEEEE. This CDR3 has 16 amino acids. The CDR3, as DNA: TGTGCCAGCAGCCAATTGACAGGGGCCGTTCAAGAGACCCAGTACTTC. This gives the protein CASSQLTGAVQETQYF.

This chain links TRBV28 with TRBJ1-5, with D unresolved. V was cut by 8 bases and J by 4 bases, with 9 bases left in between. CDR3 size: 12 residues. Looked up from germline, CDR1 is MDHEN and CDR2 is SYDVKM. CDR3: CASLELNQPQHF. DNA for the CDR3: TGTGCCAGCTTAGAACTTAATCAGCCCCAGCATTTT.

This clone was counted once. Written as DNA, the CDR3 is TGCGCCAGCGGATCCCCCGCGGGCGATTCTTTCTTT. As protein: CASGSPAGDSFF. The chain joins TRBV10-2 to TRBJ1-1, with unresolved D. Trimming removed 8 bases from V and 12 bases from J, with 19 bases in between. Germline loops: CDR1 WSHSY, CDR2 SAAADI. This CDR3 is 12 amino acids long.

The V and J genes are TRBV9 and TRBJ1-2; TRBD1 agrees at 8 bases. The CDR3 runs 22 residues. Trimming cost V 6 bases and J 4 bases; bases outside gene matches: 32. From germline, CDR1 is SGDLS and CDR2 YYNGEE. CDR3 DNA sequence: TGTGCCAGCACCGGAGAGAAGTCAGAGGGCCGACAGGGGCGCAGAATGGGCTATGGCTACACCTTC. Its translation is CASTGEKSEGRQGRRMGYGYTF. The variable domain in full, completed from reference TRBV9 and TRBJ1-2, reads DSGVTQTPKHLITATGQRVTLRCSPRSGDLSVYWYQQSLDQGLQFLIQYYNGEERAKGNILERFSAQQFPDLHSELNLSSLELGDSALYFCASTGEKSEGRQGRRMGYGYTFGSGTRLTVV.

The CDR3: CASSFRRADNEQFF. CDR3 nucleotides: TGTGCCAGCAGCTTTCGTAGAGCGGACAATGAGCAGTTCTTC. The chain uses TRBV7-2 and TRBJ2-1; a weak D match, TRBD2 (5 bases). CDR1 is SGHTA, CDR2 FQGNSA, per germline. CDR3 length equals 14 residues. V lost 3 bases, J lost 5 bases, and 11 bases lay in between.

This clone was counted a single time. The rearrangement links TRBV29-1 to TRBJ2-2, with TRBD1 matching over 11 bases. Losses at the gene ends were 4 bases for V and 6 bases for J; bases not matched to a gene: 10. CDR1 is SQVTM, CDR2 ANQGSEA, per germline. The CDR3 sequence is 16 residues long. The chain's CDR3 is CSVVAPGQGEAGELFF. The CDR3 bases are TGCAGCGTTGTTGCTCCGGGACAGGGGGAGGCCGGGGAGCTGTTTTTT.

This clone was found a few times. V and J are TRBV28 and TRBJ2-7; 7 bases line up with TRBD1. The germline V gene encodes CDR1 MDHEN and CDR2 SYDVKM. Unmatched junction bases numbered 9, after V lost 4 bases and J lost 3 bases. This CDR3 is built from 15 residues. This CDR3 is CASSSETGYGYEQYF. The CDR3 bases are TGTGCCAGCAGTTCCGAGACAGGGTACGGCTACGAGCAGTACTTC.

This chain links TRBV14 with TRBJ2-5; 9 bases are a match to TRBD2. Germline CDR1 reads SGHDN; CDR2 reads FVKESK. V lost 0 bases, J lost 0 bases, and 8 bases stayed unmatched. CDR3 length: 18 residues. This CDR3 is CASSQDLASGDYQETQYF. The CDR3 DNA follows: TGTGCCAGCAGCCAAGATTTGGCTAGCGGGGACTACCAAGAGACCCAGTACTTC. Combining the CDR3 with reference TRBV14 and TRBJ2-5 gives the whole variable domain EAGVTQFPSHSVIEKGQTVTLRCDPISGHDNLYWYRRVMGKEIKFLLHFVKESKQDESGMPNNRFLAERTGGTYSTLKVQPAELEDSGVYFCASSQDLASGDYQETQYFGPGTRLLVL.

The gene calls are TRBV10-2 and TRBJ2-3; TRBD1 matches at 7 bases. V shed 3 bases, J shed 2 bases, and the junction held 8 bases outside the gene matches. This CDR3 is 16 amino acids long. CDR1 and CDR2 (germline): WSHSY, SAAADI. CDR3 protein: CASSELTGRHTDTQYF. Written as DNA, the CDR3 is TGCGCCAGCAGTGAACTGACAGGGAGACACACAGATACGCAGTATTTT.

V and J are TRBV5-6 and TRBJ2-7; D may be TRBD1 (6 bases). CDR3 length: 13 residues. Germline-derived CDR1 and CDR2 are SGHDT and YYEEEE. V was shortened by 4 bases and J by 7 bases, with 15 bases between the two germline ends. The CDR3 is CASSGLTGSEQYF. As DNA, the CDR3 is TGTGCCAGCAGCGGGTTAACAGGGAGTGAGCAGTACTTC. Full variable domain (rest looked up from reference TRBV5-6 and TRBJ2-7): DAGVTQSPTHLIKTRGQQVTLRCSPKSGHDTVSWYQQALGQGPQFIFQYYEEEERQRGNFPDRFSGHQFPNYSSELNVNALLLGDSALYLCASSGLTGSEQYFGPGTRLTVT.

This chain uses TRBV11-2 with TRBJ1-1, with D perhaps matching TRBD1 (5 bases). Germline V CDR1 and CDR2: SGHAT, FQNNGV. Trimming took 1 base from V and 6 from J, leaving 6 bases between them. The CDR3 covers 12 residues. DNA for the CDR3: TGTGCCAGCAGCTTAGCCAGGGCTGAAGCTTTCTTT. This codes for CASSLARAEAFF.

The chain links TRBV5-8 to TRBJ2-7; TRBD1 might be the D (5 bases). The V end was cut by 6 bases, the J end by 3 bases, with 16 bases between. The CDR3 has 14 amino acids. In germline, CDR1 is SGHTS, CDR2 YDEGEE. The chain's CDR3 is CASTPNDRGYEQYF. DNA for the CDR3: TGTGCCAGCACCCCGAACGACAGAGGCTACGAGCAGTACTTC. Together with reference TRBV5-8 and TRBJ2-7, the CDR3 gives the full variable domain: EAGVTQSPTHLIKTRGQQATLRCSPISGHTSVYWYQQALGLGLQFLLWYDEGEERNRGNFPPRFSGRQFPNYSSELNVNALELEDSALYLCASTPNDRGYEQYFGPGTRLTVT.

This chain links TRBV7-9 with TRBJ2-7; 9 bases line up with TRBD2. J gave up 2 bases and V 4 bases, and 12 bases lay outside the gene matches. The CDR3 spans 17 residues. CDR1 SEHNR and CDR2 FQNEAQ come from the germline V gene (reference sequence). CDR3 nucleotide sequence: TGTGCCAGCAGCTCCCTCGTTGGACTAGCGCTGACCTACGAGCAGTACTTC. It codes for CASSSLVGLALTYEQYF.

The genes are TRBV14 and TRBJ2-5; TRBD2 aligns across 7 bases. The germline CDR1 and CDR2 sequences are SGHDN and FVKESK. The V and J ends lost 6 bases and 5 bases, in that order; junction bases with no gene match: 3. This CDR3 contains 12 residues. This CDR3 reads CASRNSGETQYF. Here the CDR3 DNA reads TGTGCCAGCAGGAATAGCGGGGAGACCCAGTACTTC. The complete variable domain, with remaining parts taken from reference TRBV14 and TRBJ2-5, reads EAGVTQFPSHSVIEKGQTVTLRCDPISGHDNLYWYRRVMGKEIKFLLHFVKESKQDESGMPNNRFLAERTGGTYSTLKVQPAELEDSGVYFCASRNSGETQYFGPGTRLLVL.

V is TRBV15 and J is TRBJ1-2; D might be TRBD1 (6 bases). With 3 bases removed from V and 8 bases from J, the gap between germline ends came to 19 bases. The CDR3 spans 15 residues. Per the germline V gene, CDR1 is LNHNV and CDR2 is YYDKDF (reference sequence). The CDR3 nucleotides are TGTGCCACCAGCAGTTCGTTTACACAGGGAAGCGGCTACACCTTC. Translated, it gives CATSSSFTQGSGYTF.

The CDR3 region is CASSTMGLHTLSARYEQYF. DNA for the CDR3: TGTGCCAGCAGTACGATGGGACTCCATACCCTCTCAGCCCGCTACGAGCAGTACTTC. The V and J genes are TRBV2 and TRBJ2-7; the D gene is possibly TRBD2 (6 bases). Trimming left V 5 bases short and J 3 bases short, with 29 bases between. CDR3 size: 19 residues. Germline V CDR1 and CDR2: SNHLY, FYNNEI.

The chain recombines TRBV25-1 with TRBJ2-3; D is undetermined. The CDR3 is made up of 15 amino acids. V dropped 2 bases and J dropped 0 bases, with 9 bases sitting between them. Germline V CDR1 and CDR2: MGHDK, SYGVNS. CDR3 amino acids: CASSENTFSTDTQYF. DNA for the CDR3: TGTGCCAGCAGTGAAAACACCTTTAGCACAGATACGCAGTATTTT.

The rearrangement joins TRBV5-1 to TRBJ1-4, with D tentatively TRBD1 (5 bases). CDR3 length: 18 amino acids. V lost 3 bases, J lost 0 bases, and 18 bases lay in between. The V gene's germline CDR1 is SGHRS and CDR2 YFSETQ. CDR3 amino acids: CASSWGLRAASTNEKLFF. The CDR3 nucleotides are TGCGCCAGCAGCTGGGGTCTCAGGGCAGCGTCAACTAATGAAAAACTGTTTTTT.

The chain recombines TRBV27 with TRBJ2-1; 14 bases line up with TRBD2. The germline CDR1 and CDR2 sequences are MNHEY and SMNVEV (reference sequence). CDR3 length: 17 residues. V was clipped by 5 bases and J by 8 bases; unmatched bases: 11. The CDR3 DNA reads TGTGCCAGCAGTCCCTACCGACTAGCGGGGGGGCCGGATGAGCAGTTCTTC. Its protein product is CASSPYRLAGGPDEQFF.

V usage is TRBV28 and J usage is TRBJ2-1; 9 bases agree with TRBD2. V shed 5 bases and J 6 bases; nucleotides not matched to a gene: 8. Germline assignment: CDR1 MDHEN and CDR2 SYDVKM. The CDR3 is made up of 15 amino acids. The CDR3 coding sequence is TGTGCCAGCAGTCCCCTGCGGGGGGGGATCAATGAGCAGTTCTTC. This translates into CASSPLRGGINEQFF.

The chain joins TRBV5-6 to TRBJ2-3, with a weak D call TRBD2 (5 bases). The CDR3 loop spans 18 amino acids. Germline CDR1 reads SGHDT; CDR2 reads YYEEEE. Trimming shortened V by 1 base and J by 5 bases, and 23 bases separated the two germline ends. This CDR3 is CASSLFSRQEGEGDTQYF. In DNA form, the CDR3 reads TGTGCCAGCAGCTTGTTTAGTCGACAAGAGGGCGAAGGAGATACGCAGTATTTT.

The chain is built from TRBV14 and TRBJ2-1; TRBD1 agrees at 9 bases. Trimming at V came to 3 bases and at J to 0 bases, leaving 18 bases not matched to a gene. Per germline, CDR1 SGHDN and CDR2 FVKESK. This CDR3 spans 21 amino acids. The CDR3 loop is CASSHSTGGGLWGVSYNEQFF. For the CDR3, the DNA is TGTGCCAGCAGCCATTCCACAGGGGGCGGATTATGGGGGGTCTCCTACAATGAGCAGTTCTTC. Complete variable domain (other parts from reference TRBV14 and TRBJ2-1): EAGVTQFPSHSVIEKGQTVTLRCDPISGHDNLYWYRRVMGKEIKFLLHFVKESKQDESGMPNNRFLAERTGGTYSTLKVQPAELEDSGVYFCASSHSTGGGLWGVSYNEQFFGPGTRLTVL.

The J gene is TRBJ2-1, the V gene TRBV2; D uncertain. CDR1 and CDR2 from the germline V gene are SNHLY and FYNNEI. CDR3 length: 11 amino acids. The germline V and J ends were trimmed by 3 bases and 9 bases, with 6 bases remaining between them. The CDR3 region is CASSDSLEQFF. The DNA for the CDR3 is TGTGCCAGCAGTGATTCTCTTGAGCAGTTCTTC.

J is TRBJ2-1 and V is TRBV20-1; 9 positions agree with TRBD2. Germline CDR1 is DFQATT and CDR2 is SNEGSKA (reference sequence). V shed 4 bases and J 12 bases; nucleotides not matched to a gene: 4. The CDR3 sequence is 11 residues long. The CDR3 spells CSAICGGGQFF. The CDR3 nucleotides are TGCAGTGCTATATGCGGGGGGGGGCAGTTCTTC.

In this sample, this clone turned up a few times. The CDR3 here is CASSNPGQGAYEQYF. CDR3 sequence (DNA): TGTGCCAGCAGCAACCCGGGACAGGGCGCCTACGAGCAGTACTTC. The rearrangement uses TRBV5-4 and TRBJ2-7; 9 positions agree with TRBD1. Germline V lookup: CDR1 SGHNT, CDR2 YYREEE (reference sequence). Trimming removed 4 bases from V and 2 bases from J; junction bases left unmatched: 7. This CDR3 region has 15 residues.

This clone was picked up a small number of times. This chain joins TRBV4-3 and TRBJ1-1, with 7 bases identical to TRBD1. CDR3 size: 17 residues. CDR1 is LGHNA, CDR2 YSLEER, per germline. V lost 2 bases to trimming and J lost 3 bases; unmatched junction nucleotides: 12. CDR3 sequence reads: CASSQRTPGQLDTEAFF. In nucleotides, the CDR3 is TGCGCCAGCAGCCAACGGACGCCGGGACAGCTAGACACTGAAGCTTTCTTT.

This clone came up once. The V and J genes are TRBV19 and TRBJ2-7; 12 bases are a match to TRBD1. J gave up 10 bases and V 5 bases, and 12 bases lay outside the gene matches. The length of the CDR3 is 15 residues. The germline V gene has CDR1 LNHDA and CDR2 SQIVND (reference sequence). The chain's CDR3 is CASSPEGGQGALQYF. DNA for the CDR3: TGTGCCAGTAGTCCAGAAGGGGGACAGGGGGCCCTCCAGTACTTC.